This entry lists 20 T cell receptor beta chains sequenced from one sample in a study of T cells in Graves' hyperthyroidism and ophthalmopathy. TCR beta CDR3 regions were amplified from RNA transcripts. A set of HTBI primers served as the primers for a first-round RT-PCR of the TCR CDR3. TCRdb re-derived calls from the multiplex PCR reads in MiXCR, one entry per CDR3 protein. The table has more than 550,000 distinct CDR3 sequences, 15% to 20% seen once; the top ten hold around 15%. Sequenced: blood. Receptors originate from a man over 45 with Graves' hyperthyroidism.

This clonotype was found many times. The rearrangement links TRBV7-2 to TRBJ2-1; D might be TRBD1 (5 bases). The V end was cut by 2 bases, the J end by 7 bases, with 18 bases between. The CDR3 runs 16 residues. Looked up from germline, CDR1 is SGHTA and CDR2 is FQGNSA. The CDR3 sequence: CASSLSPQGFRNEQFF. CDR3 DNA sequence: TGTGCCAGCAGCTTAAGTCCCCAGGGTTTCAGAAATGAGCAGTTCTTC.

The chain uses TRBV29-1 and TRBJ2-7; weak D call: TRBD1 (5 bases). The CDR3 consists of 12 residues. The germline V gene encodes CDR1 SQVTM and CDR2 ANQGSEA. The ends were cut back, 7 bases at V and 2 bases at J, with 12 bases in the middle. As DNA, the CDR3 is TGCAGCGCCACGACAGTAACCTACGAGCAGTACTTC. This translates into CSATTVTYEQYF.

This clonotype was seen a handful of times. V is TRBV5-1 and J is TRBJ2-2, with 11 positions matching TRBD2. The CDR3 consists of 18 residues. Trimming cost V 2 bases and J 0 bases; bases outside gene matches: 6. CDR1 SGHRS and CDR2 YFSETQ come from the germline V gene. CDR3 coding DNA: TGCGCCAGCAGCTTCCCCCTAGCGGGAGGCTCGAACACCGGGGAGCTGTTTTTT. Translation gives CASSFPLAGGSNTGELFF.

This clonotype has ten or more counts. For the CDR3, the DNA is TGCAGCGTTGACCAGGGGGGAGAGACCCAGTACTTC. This sequence encodes CSVDQGGETQYF. The V gene is TRBV29-1, the J gene TRBJ2-5; maybe TRBD1 (7 bases). Trimming cost V 3 bases and J 4 bases, with 9 bases left between them. The germline V gene encodes CDR1 SQVTM and CDR2 ANQGSEA. The CDR3 loop spans 12 amino acids.

To note about this clonotype: A much larger clone differs by one base, so this may be a read error. The rearrangement joins TRBV27 to TRBJ2-7; D is uncertain. This CDR3 has 10 residues. The germline V gene encodes CDR1 MNHEY and CDR2 SMNVEV (reference sequence). The CDR3 DNA follows: TGTGCCAGCACCCTCGTGGAGCGGTACTTC. This sequence encodes CASTLVERYF.

The CDR3 DNA sequence: TGTGCCAGCAGCCAAGTGCTGGGACAGACTAACTATGGCTACACCTTC. Translating it yields CASSQVLGQTNYGYTF. The rearrangement uses TRBV7-9 and TRBJ1-2; 7 nucleotides match TRBD1. This CDR3 has 16 amino acids. J was trimmed by 0 bases and V by 5 bases; bases with no gene match: 9. Germline V gene sequence: CDR1 SEHNR, CDR2 FQNEAQ (reference sequence).

This clonotype was seen a few times. The chain carries TRBV10-3 and TRBJ2-7; 7 positions match TRBD1. This CDR3 has 13 amino acids. In germline, CDR1 is ENHRY, CDR2 SYGVKD. The junction had 2 bases not matched to a gene; V was cut back by 0 bases and J by 6 bases. The CDR3 DNA reads as TGTGCCATCAGTGAGTCAGCAGGGGGCGAGCAGTACTTC. This sequence encodes CAISESAGGEQYF.

This clonotype was picked up many times. This chain connects TRBV19 to TRBJ2-7; TRBD2 matches 7 bases. Trimming cost V 3 bases and J 4 bases; bases outside gene matches: 18. The CDR3 is made up of 18 amino acids. Germline V lookup: CDR1 LNHDA, CDR2 SQIVND (reference sequence). The CDR3: CASSIYPLIRGSSYEQYF. The CDR3 DNA is TGTGCCAGTAGTATCTATCCCCTCATCCGCGGGAGTTCGTACGAGCAGTACTTC. The whole variable domain, remainder taken from reference TRBV19 and TRBJ2-7, is DGGITQSPKYLFRKEGQNVTLSCEQNLNHDAMYWYRQDPGQGLRLIYYSQIVNDFQKGDIAEGYSVSREKKESFPLTVTSAQKNPTAFYLCASSIYPLIRGSSYEQYFGPGTRLTVT.

The V gene is TRBV20-1, the J gene TRBJ2-7; D remains ambiguous. Trimming removed 0 bases from V and 2 bases from J, with 11 bases in between. Germline V gene sequence: CDR1 DFQATT, CDR2 SNEGSKA (reference sequence). This CDR3 comprises 14 residues. For the CDR3, the DNA is TGCAGTGCTAGAGATTATGTCAGAGCCTACGAGCAGTACTTC. This gives the protein CSARDYVRAYEQYF.

This sequence joins TRBV29-1 and TRBJ1-6; 8 positions match TRBD1. The CDR3 extends over 14 amino acids. Germline trimming cut 6 bases from V and 7 bases from J; bases unmatched to any gene: 8. Germline CDR1 and CDR2: SQVTM and ANQGSEA. This chain's CDR3 is CSVSATGGNSPLHF. The CDR3 bases are TGCAGCGTGTCGGCAACAGGGGGGAATTCACCCCTCCACTTT.

CDR3 loop: CATRDLSYEQYF. The DNA of the CDR3 is TGTGCCACCCGGGACCTCTCCTACGAGCAGTACTTC. The chain joins TRBV10-3 to TRBJ2-7; D might be TRBD1 or TRBD2, each matching 5 bases. V was clipped by 10 bases and J by 0 bases, with 10 bases between them. CDR3 size: 12 residues. The germline V gene encodes CDR1 ENHRY and CDR2 SYGVKD.

This clonotype was found many times. This sequence joins TRBV6-2 or TRBV6-3 and TRBJ1-5; TRBD1 aligns across 7 bases. CDR1 and CDR2 from the germline V gene are MNHEY and SVGEGT. This CDR3 comprises 15 residues. V dropped 6 bases and J dropped 3; count of bases not matched to a gene: 8. The CDR3 region has the DNA TGTGCCAGCAGAGACATGACAGGGAACAATCAGCCCCAGCATTTT. This gives the protein CASRDMTGNNQPQHF.

There are a few counts of this clonotype. The chain employs TRBV18 and TRBJ1-5, with D perhaps matching TRBD1 (5 bases). Per germline, CDR1 KGHSH and CDR2 LQKENI. The CDR3 covers 15 residues. The V and J ends lost 4 bases and 1 base respectively, with 11 bases between them. CDR3 protein: CASSRGTASNQPQHF. In nucleotides, the CDR3 is TGTGCCAGCTCACGAGGGACGGCGAGCAATCAGCCCCAGCATTTT. Using reference TRBV18 and TRBJ1-5 for the parts outside the CDR3, the full variable domain is NAGVMQNPRHLVRRRGQEARLRCSPMKGHSHVYWYRQLPEEGLKFMVYLQKENIIDESGMPKERFSAEFPKEGPSILRIQQVVRGDSAAYFCASSRGTASNQPQHFGDGTRLSIL.

This clonotype turned up a few times. The chain joins TRBV14 to TRBJ1-2, with a weak D call TRBD1 (5 bases). V dropped 2 bases and J dropped 6 bases, with 13 bases sitting between them. The CDR3 runs 14 residues. Germline V CDR1 and CDR2: SGHDN, FVKESK. CDR3 amino acids: CASSQPRDLDGYTF. Written as DNA, the CDR3 is TGTGCCAGCAGCCAACCCAGGGATTTGGATGGCTACACCTTC. The variable domain in full, completed from reference TRBV14 and TRBJ1-2, reads EAGVTQFPSHSVIEKGQTVTLRCDPISGHDNLYWYRRVMGKEIKFLLHFVKESKQDESGMPNNRFLAERTGGTYSTLKVQPAELEDSGVYFCASSQPRDLDGYTFGSGTRLTVV.

Only a few counts were recorded for this clonotype. This rearrangement joins TRBV6-5 to TRBJ1-2; D gene unclear. The V and J ends lost 0 bases and 5 bases respectively, with 10 bases between them. From germline, CDR1 is MNHEY and CDR2 SVGAGI. The CDR3 totals 14 residues. The CDR3 bases are TGTGCCAGCAGTTACTCGGGAGGGAGATATGGCTACACCTTC. Protein: CASSYSGGRYGYTF.

This chain links TRBV6-1 with TRBJ2-7; TRBD2 aligns across 7 bases. There are 15 residues in the CDR3. Germline CDR1 and CDR2: MNHNS and SASEGT. The junction had 3 bases not matched to a gene; V was cut back by 1 base and J by 0 bases. For the CDR3, the DNA is TGTGCCAGCAGTGAAGACGGCGGGAGCTCCTACGAGCAGTACTTC. It encodes CASSEDGGSSYEQYF.

This clonotype was counted many times. The V and J genes are TRBV20-1 and TRBJ2-5; possibly TRBD1 or TRBD2 for D (7 bases each). The CDR3 length is 13 residues. CDR1 and CDR2 (germline): DFQATT, SNEGSKA (reference sequence). Trimming took 4 bases from V and 5 from J, leaving 14 bases between them. The DNA for the CDR3 is TGCAGTGCTATTGCAGGGGGGGCTGAGACCCAGTACTTC. It encodes CSAIAGGAETQYF.

This clonotype was found many times. The chain carries TRBV7-2 and TRBJ2-1; D is uncertain. The CDR3 extends over 12 amino acids. The V and J ends lost 2 bases and 6 bases respectively, with 5 bases between them. CDR1 SGHTA and CDR2 FQGNSA come from the germline V gene. The CDR3 reads CASSLIRNEQFF. CDR3 sequence (DNA): TGTGCCAGCAGCTTAATCCGCAATGAGCAGTTCTTC.

This clonotype was seen ten or more times. This rearrangement joins TRBV29-1 to TRBJ1-1; D perhaps matches TRBD1 (6 bases). The CDR3 has 14 residues. Trimming shortened V by 4 bases and J by 4 bases, and 16 bases separated the two germline ends. Germline V gives CDR1 SQVTM, CDR2 ANQGSEA. The CDR3 sequence: CSVVRRGVRTEAFF. As DNA, the CDR3 is TGCAGCGTTGTTCGCAGGGGTGTGCGCACTGAAGCTTTCTTT.

This clonotype has at least ten counts. The chain is built from TRBV11-2 and TRBJ1-1, with 7 bases aligning to TRBD1. Germline V lookup: CDR1 SGHAT, CDR2 FQNNGV. The trim removed 3 bases at V and 1 base at J, leaving 5 bases unmatched. The CDR3 loop spans 15 amino acids. This chain's CDR3 is CASSFFRTGNTEAFF. The CDR3 nucleotides read TGTGCCAGCAGCTTTTTCAGGACAGGGAACACTGAAGCTTTCTTT. The whole variable domain, filled in from reference TRBV11-2 and TRBJ1-1, reads EAGVAQSPRYKIIEKRQSVAFWCNPISGHATLYWYQQILGQGPKLLIQFQNNGVVDDSQLPKDRFSAERLKGVDSTLKIQPAKLEDSAVYLCASSFFRTGNTEAFFGQGTRLTVV.